The next 24 T cell receptor beta chains were all read from a single sample in a study of CD8 T cells in ankylosing spondylitis. Each CDR3 protein gets one entry after TCRdb re-called the 5' RACE reads with MiXCR. The sample lists 350,000 or so distinct CDR3 sequences, roughly 14% occurring once. Sequencing was carried out using blood, either unsorted or a sorted T cell fraction (not recorded which). Receptors originate from a male donor with ankylosing spondylitis or in good health (not recorded which).

This clonotype appeared a few times. CDR3 in DNA: TGCAGTGCTCTCCGGGACAGAAACTCCTACGAGCAGTACTTC. Protein: CSALRDRNSYEQYF. This rearrangement joins TRBV20-1 to TRBJ2-7; 7 bases map to TRBD1. The germline gives CDR1 DFQATT, CDR2 SNEGSKA (reference sequence). With 5 bases clipped from V and 0 bases from J, the junction kept 7 bases outside the gene matches. This CDR3 has 14 residues.

This clonotype was found a few times. The gene calls are TRBV12-3 or TRBV12-4 and TRBJ2-2; 7 bases align to TRBD2. This CDR3 has 14 residues. V lost 6 bases, J lost 5 bases, and 6 bases stayed unmatched. The CDR3 reads CASRIGGSTGELFF. CDR3 coding DNA: TGTGCCAGCAGAATAGGCGGGAGTACCGGGGAGCTGTTTTTT.

The gene calls are TRBV5-1 and TRBJ1-2; D possibly corresponds to TRBD1 (6 bases). Trimming removed 3 bases from V and 6 bases from J, with 15 bases in between. Germline V gene lookup returns CDR1 SGHRS and CDR2 YFSETQ. The CDR3 is made up of 14 amino acids. The CDR3 reads CASSSTGVRNGYTF. CDR3 DNA sequence: TGCGCCAGCAGCTCGACAGGAGTTCGAAATGGCTACACCTTC. Using reference TRBV5-1 and TRBJ1-2 for the parts outside the CDR3, the full variable domain is KAGVTQTPRYLIKTRGQQVTLSCSPISGHRSVSWYQQTPGQGLQFLFEYFSETQRNKGNFPGRFSGRQFSNSRSEMNVSTLELGDSALYLCASSSTGVRNGYTFGSGTRLTVV.

The rearrangement links TRBV10-1 to TRBJ2-2; 9 bases map to TRBD1. The CDR3 sequence is 15 residues long. V lost 8 bases and J lost 6; bases outside the gene matches: 10. The V gene's germline CDR1 is WNHNN and CDR2 SYGVQD (reference sequence). In nucleotides, the CDR3 is TGCGCCAGCCAGGACAGGGGAGGGGAGGCCGGGGAGCTGTTTTTT. This encodes CASQDRGGEAGELFF.

The chain recombines TRBV7-8 with TRBJ2-5; 9 bases map to TRBD1. There are 16 residues in the CDR3. The junction had 10 bases not matched to a gene; V was cut back by 3 bases and J by 5 bases. CDR1 and CDR2 (germline): SGHVS, FQNEAQ. CDR3 sequence: CASSLFGQGRYETQYF. The DNA of the CDR3 is TGTGCCAGCAGCTTGTTCGGACAGGGGAGGTATGAGACCCAGTACTTC.

A few counts support this clonotype. The chain uses TRBV7-9 and TRBJ2-5, with D perhaps TRBD2 (6 bases). Germline lookup yields CDR1 SEHNR and CDR2 FQNEAQ (reference sequence). Trimming took off 5 bases at V and 0 bases at J, with 13 bases between the two ends. The CDR3 has 15 residues. CDR3 residues: CASSPRGGNQETQYF. The CDR3 DNA is TGTGCCAGCAGCCCCCGCGGCGGGAACCAAGAGACCCAGTACTTC.

The sample holds a few counts of this clonotype. V usage is TRBV4-1 and J usage is TRBJ1-5, with D tentatively TRBD1 (6 bases). V lost 4 bases and J lost 9, with 16 bases in between. The CDR3 is 14 residues long. Looked up from germline, CDR1 is MGHRA and CDR2 is YSYEKL. The CDR3 DNA sequence: TGCGCCAGCAGCCTCGAACAGGGAGTGGGGCCCCAGCATTTT. Translated: CASSLEQGVGPQHF.

Only a few counts were recorded for this clonotype. The CDR3 spells CASSGLVNTEAFF. The CDR3 DNA follows: TGTGCCAGTAGTGGGCTCGTGAACACTGAAGCTTTCTTT. The genes are TRBV19 and TRBJ1-1; the D is unclear. Germline CDR1 is LNHDA and CDR2 is SQIVND (reference sequence). V was clipped by 5 bases and J by 0 bases, with 7 bases between them. This CDR3 is built from 13 residues.

This chain connects TRBV7-2 to TRBJ2-1; no clear D. The CDR3 has 14 residues. V lost 1 base to trimming and J lost 4 bases, with 8 bases between them. CDR1 is SGHTA and CDR2 is FQGNSA in the germline V gene. CDR3 nucleotides: TGTGCCAGCAGCTTAGACCATAAGTACAATGAGCAGTTCTTC. Translated: CASSLDHKYNEQFF.

This clonotype was counted only a few times. This chain links TRBV18 with TRBJ2-1; 9 bases are shared with TRBD1. The CDR3 consists of 15 residues. V trimming: 0 bases; J trimming: 5 bases; junction bases outside the gene matches: 2. Germline-derived CDR1 and CDR2 are KGHSH and LQKENI. CDR3 coding DNA: TGTGCCAGCTCACCACCCGGGACAGGGAACAATGAGCAGTTCTTC. Translating it yields CASSPPGTGNNEQFF.

This clonotype showed up just a few times. The chain links TRBV30 to TRBJ1-2, with 9 nucleotides matching TRBD1. Germline V gene lookup returns CDR1 GTSNPN and CDR2 SVGIG (reference sequence). V lost 4 bases to trimming and J lost 7 bases; unmatched junction nucleotides: 10. The CDR3 consists of 14 residues. CDR3 DNA: TGTGCCTGGACCGGGACAGGGCGGTTTGGTGGCTACACCTTC. This encodes CAWTGTGRFGGYTF.

The CDR3 coding sequence is TGTGCCAGCAGCCAAGATGCAACGGGAGCAGGCACAGATACGCAGTATTTT. This translates into CASSQDATGAGTDTQYF. V gene TRBV3-1 combines with J gene TRBJ2-3; D perhaps matches TRBD2 (6 bases). The CDR3 totals 17 residues. V was trimmed by 0 bases and J by 1 base, leaving 14 bases between them. The V gene's germline CDR1 is LGHDT and CDR2 YNNKEL (reference sequence).

This chain uses TRBV9 with TRBJ2-1, with 9 bases that match TRBD2. In germline, CDR1 is SGDLS, CDR2 YYNGEE. This CDR3 has 15 residues. The J segment lost 6 bases and the V segment lost 3 bases, leaving 7 bases of the junction unmatched. The CDR3 here is CASSALAGGGNEQFF. CDR3 nucleotide sequence: TGTGCCAGCAGCGCACTAGCGGGTGGAGGCAATGAGCAGTTCTTC.

The chain recombines TRBV12-3 or TRBV12-4 with TRBJ2-5, with 8 bases fitting TRBD1. The CDR3 is 15 residues long. V trimming: 5 bases; J trimming: 9 bases; junction bases outside the gene matches: 14. Written as DNA, the CDR3 is TGTGCCAGCAGTCAGGGGGCCCCGGCGGAAGGGGCCCAGTACTTC. Translation: CASSQGAPAEGAQYF.

This clonotype was recorded many times. The J gene is TRBJ1-2, the V gene TRBV12-3 or TRBV12-4, with D unclear. CDR3 length: 12 residues. Trimming took off 6 bases at V and 4 bases at J, with 9 bases between the two ends. The CDR3 sequence is CASSPDGYGYTF. For the CDR3, the DNA is TGTGCCAGCAGCCCGGACGGCTATGGCTACACCTTC.

This clonotype showed up just a few times. The V call is TRBV11-2, the J call TRBJ2-5; D is possibly TRBD1 or TRBD2 (5 bases each). This CDR3 contains 16 residues. Germline V gene lookup returns CDR1 SGHAT and CDR2 FQNNGV. Trimming removed 2 bases from V and 3 bases from J, with 16 bases in between. The CDR3 loop is CASSLLPLRGEETQYF. The CDR3 nucleotides are TGTGCCAGCAGCTTACTCCCCTTGAGAGGGGAAGAGACCCAGTACTTC.

The chain combines TRBV7-2 with TRBJ2-7; D is possibly TRBD2 (5 bases). Trimming took 1 base from V and 0 from J, leaving 10 bases between them. The CDR3 sequence is 15 residues long. Looked up from germline, CDR1 is SGHTA and CDR2 is FQGNSA. Written as DNA, the CDR3 is TGTGCCAGCAGCTTAGAGTCCACTAGCTCCTACGAGCAGTACTTC. Its protein product is CASSLESTSSYEQYF.

This clonotype was counted between two and nine times. The rearrangement joins TRBV4-1 to TRBJ2-5; 11 bases agree with TRBD2. Germline V gene data show CDR1 as MGHRA and CDR2 as YSYEKL. Unmatched junction bases numbered 2, after V lost 0 bases and J lost 2 bases. The CDR3 is 16 amino acids. The CDR3 sequence: CASSQERTSGQETQYF. The CDR3 nucleotides are TGCGCCAGCAGCCAAGAGAGGACTAGCGGGCAAGAGACCCAGTACTTC.

This chain links TRBV27 with TRBJ2-6; 7 bases line up with TRBD1. V gave up 4 bases and J gave up 0 bases; unmatched junction bases: 3. CDR3 length equals 16 residues. Germline V gives CDR1 MNHEY, CDR2 SMNVEV (reference sequence). The CDR3: CASSWTGLSGANVLTF. Here the CDR3 DNA reads TGTGCCAGCAGTTGGACAGGTCTCTCTGGGGCCAACGTCCTGACTTTC.

This clonotype was picked up many times. An end of the junction differs from the germline gene, which may be a read error. The rearrangement joins TRBV5-1 to TRBJ2-5; TRBD2 is a possible D gene (5 bases). CDR3 length: 13 residues. Per germline, CDR1 SGHRS and CDR2 YFSETQ. This CDR3 is CASSPQKWESQYF. The CDR3 DNA is TGCGCCAGCAGCCCCCAGAAGTGGGAGAGCCAGTACTTC.

This clonotype came up many times. This chain joins TRBV5-1 and TRBJ1-1; tentatively, D is TRBD1 (5 bases). V dropped 0 bases and J dropped 0 bases, with 9 bases sitting between them. From germline, CDR1 is SGHRS and CDR2 YFSETQ. This CDR3 has 15 amino acids. In DNA form, the CDR3 reads TGCGCCAGCAGCTTGGGGCGGGGGATGAACACTGAAGCTTTCTTT. Translation gives CASSLGRGMNTEAFF. Looking up the rest from reference TRBV5-1 and TRBJ1-1 gives the full variable domain: KAGVTQTPRYLIKTRGQQVTLSCSPISGHRSVSWYQQTPGQGLQFLFEYFSETQRNKGNFPGRFSGRQFSNSRSEMNVSTLELGDSALYLCASSLGRGMNTEAFFGQGTRLTVV.

The table lists this clonotype with many counts. The chain recombines TRBV7-2 with TRBJ1-1, with TRBD1 matching 10 bases. With V trimmed by 5 bases and J by 4 bases, 4 bases remained unmatched. CDR1 and CDR2 from the germline V gene are SGHTA and FQGNSA. The CDR3 consists of 14 residues. The CDR3 is CASSRQGASTEAFF. Here the CDR3 DNA reads TGTGCCAGCAGCCGACAGGGGGCGAGCACTGAAGCTTTCTTT. Full variable domain (outside the CDR3, taken from reference TRBV7-2 and TRBJ1-1): GAGVSQSPSNKVTEKGKDVELRCDPISGHTALYWYRQSLGQGLEFLIYFQGNSAPDKSGLPSDRFSAERTGGSVSTLTIQRTQQEDSAVYLCASSRQGASTEAFFGQGTRLTVV.

This sequence joins TRBV10-2 and TRBJ1-4; tentatively, D is TRBD1 (6 bases). Trimming took 6 bases from V and 0 from J, leaving 11 bases between them. Germline V CDR1 and CDR2: WSHSY, SAAADI. The CDR3 spans 15 residues. Written as DNA, the CDR3 is TGCGCCAGCAGACGGGGGCCCGCAACTAATGAAAAACTGTTTTTT. This translates into CASRRGPATNEKLFF.

This clonotype was seen repeatedly, ten times or more. V usage is TRBV16 and J usage is TRBJ1-4, with 10 nucleotides matching TRBD1. CDR1 is KGHSY and CDR2 is FQNENV in the germline V gene. With 5 bases clipped from V and 7 bases from J, the junction kept 4 bases outside the gene matches. The CDR3 covers 14 residues. The CDR3 here is CASSSGTGVEKLFF. The CDR3 DNA sequence: TGTGCCAGCAGCTCCGGGACAGGGGTTGAAAAACTGTTTTTT.